The source of this T cell receptor beta chain is a study of cytomegalovirus exposure and HLA in healthy donors. General study points: Roughly 170 TCR beta chains were listed as cytomegalovirus-associated.

Vbeta (60) and Jbeta (13) primers were used in the PCR. Method: immunoSEQ multiplex PCR; TCRdb's copy keeps in-frame clones and lacks some. This table holds 100,000 to 150,000 clones. Regarding this clone: The target antigen is unknown.

CDR1 is KGHSH, CDR2 LQKENI, per germline. This CDR3 has 14 residues. V was trimmed by 0 bases and J by 4 bases, leaving 10 bases between them. This TCR came from a man between 25 and 39 years old in good health and CMV-seronegative. The sample consisted of PBMCs. V usage is TRBV18 and J usage is TRBJ2-7; D may be TRBD2 (6 bases). The chain's CDR3 is CASSPPEGRYEQYF. DNA of the CDR3: TGTGCCAGCTCACCACCGGAGGGGAGATACGAGCAGTACTTC.